The rows below give T cell receptor beta chains drawn from one sample of a study of response to subunit inactivated influenza vaccine. TCRdb re-derived calls from the RT-PCR reads in MiXCR, one entry per CDR3 protein. Of 500,000 to 600,000 distinct CDR3 sequences detected, 12% appear once; the ten largest clones hold 10%. The sequencing used PBMCs from blood, collected on the day of vaccination. These receptors were taken from a man in his fifties who received an inactivated influenza vaccine. The CDR3 runs from the conserved cysteine through the conserved F or W. A D gene is named only where the DNA matches it firmly. Part of the rows lack a size; the others show once, few, many or a class for expanded clones.

J	size	D	V	CDR3	DNA
TRBJ2-7	few	-	TRBV6-5	CASSSRPGHYEQYF	TGTGCCAGCAGTTCCCGGCCGGGACACTACGAGCAGTACTTC
TRBJ2-2	-	-	TRBV9	CASSVVPLLRGPNTGELFF	TGTGCCAGCAGCGTAGTTCCATTGCTCAGGGGCCCGAACACCGGGGAGCTGTTTTTT
TRBJ2-1	-	-	TRBV12-3/TRBV12-4	CASSPHGQDPRNEQFF	TGTGCCAGCAGCCCCCATGGGCAGGACCCGAGGAATGAGCAGTTCTTC
TRBJ2-7	-	TRBD2	TRBV6-2/TRBV6-3	CASSFTLAGHGEQYF	TGTGCCAGCAGTTTCACCCTAGCGGGCCACGGCGAGCAGTACTTC
TRBJ2-3	-	TRBD2	TRBV4-3	CASSQVLSGRGLDTQYF	TGCGCCAGCAGCCAAGTTTTGAGCGGGAGGGGTTTAGATACGCAGTATTTT
TRBJ1-2	-	-	TRBV20-1	CSARMAGRILYGYTF	TGCAGTGCTAGAATGGCGGGGAGAATCCTATACGGCTACACCTTC
TRBJ1-3	-	-	TRBV7-9	CASSPHYRTTGNTIYF	TGTGCCAGCAGCCCCCACTATCGGACAACTGGAAACACCATATATTTT
TRBJ1-6	-	-	TRBV27	CASSWTRAYSPLHF	TGTGCCAGCAGTTGGACGCGTGCCTATTCACCCCTCCACTTT
TRBJ2-2	few	TRBD2	TRBV11-2	CASSSRLAGGLYNTGELFF	TGTGCCAGCAGCTCGCGACTAGCGGGGGGGCTATACAACACCGGGGAGCTGTTTTTT
TRBJ2-3	-	-	TRBV14	CASSQGKWELDTQYF	TGTGCCAGCAGCCAAGGGAAGTGGGAGCTAGATACGCAGTATTTT
TRBJ2-7	few	-	TRBV12-3/TRBV12-4	CASSPLSVRGEQYF	TGTGCCAGCAGTCCTTTATCCGTCCGGGGCGAGCAGTACTTC
TRBJ2-3	once	-	TRBV20-1	CGASNRDLTDTQYF	TGCGGTGCTAGTAATAGGGACCTCACAGATACGCAGTATTTT
TRBJ1-2	-	-	TRBV24-1	CATSENRDGAFHTF	TGTGCCACCAGCGAAAACCGGGACGGGGCGTTCCACACCTTC
TRBJ1-3	few	-	TRBV5-6	CASSGPDRSSGNTIYF	TGTGCCAGCAGCGGCCCGGACAGAAGCTCTGGAAACACCATATATTTT
TRBJ2-5	-	-	TRBV7-9	CASSLGRIQFYQETQYF	TGTGCCAGCAGCTTAGGCCGAATACAGTTTTACCAAGAGACCCAGTACTTC
TRBJ2-3	few	TRBD2	TRBV5-5	CASSLGRLAGGPDTQYF	TGTGCCAGCAGCTTGGGAAGATTGGCGGGAGGGCCGGATACGCAGTATTTT
TRBJ2-5	few	TRBD1	TRBV7-9	CASSLQTGTSETQYF	TGTGCCAGCAGCCTCCAGACAGGGACCAGTGAGACCCAGTACTTC
TRBJ2-2	few	TRBD2	TRBV6-5	CASSSSRRLAGPGELFF	TGTGCCAGCAGTTCCAGTAGGCGGCTAGCGGGTCCCGGGGAGCTGTTTTTT
TRBJ2-3	few	-	TRBV5-1	CASSLVVGEPDTQYF	TGCGCCAGCAGCTTGGTGGTGGGGGAGCCTGATACGCAGTATTTT
TRBJ2-2	-	TRBD1	TRBV5-1	CASSRYSGTANTGELFF	TGCGCCAGCAGCAGGTACTCCGGGACAGCGAACACCGGGGAGCTGTTTTTT
TRBJ2-5	-	-	TRBV5-6	CASTREATPVGTQYF	TGTGCCAGCACCAGGGAAGCGACCCCCGTAGGGACCCAGTACTTC
TRBJ1-2	few	-	TRBV10-3	CAISELRQGHGYTF	TGTGCCATCAGTGAGTTAAGACAAGGACATGGCTACACCTTC
TRBJ2-3	many	TRBD2	TRBV7-6	CASSLEDLGTSIVPHTDTQYF	TGTGCCAGCAGCTTAGAGGATTTAGGGACTAGTATAGTACCACACACAGATACGCAGTATTTT
TRBJ2-7	-	-	TRBV4-3	CASSQDIGGQTYEQYF	TGCGCCAGCAGCCAAGATATAGGGGGTCAAACCTACGAGCAGTACTTC
TRBJ2-1	many	TRBD2	TRBV20-1	CSAGGLAGGNEQFF	TGCAGTGCTGGAGGACTAGCGGGAGGAAATGAGCAGTTCTTC
TRBJ2-5	few	-	TRBV24-1	CATSDGGVTQYF	TGTGCCACCAGTGATGGAGGGGTGACCCAGTACTTC
TRBJ2-6	-	-	TRBV5-1	CASSSKGVSGANVLTF	TGCGCCAGCAGCTCCAAGGGGGTGTCTGGGGCCAACGTCCTGACTTTC
TRBJ2-2	few	-	TRBV6-5	CASSFDGLKAGELFF	TGTGCCAGCAGTTTCGATGGACTAAAAGCCGGGGAGCTGTTTTTT
TRBJ2-7	-	-	TRBV27	CATYRAPSSYEQYF	TGTGCCACCTACAGGGCTCCAAGCTCCTACGAGCAGTACTTC
TRBJ2-3	-	TRBD1	TRBV5-5	CASSSQLPGQGRTDTQYF	TGTGCCAGCAGCTCCCAACTTCCGGGACAGGGCCGCACAGATACGCAGTATTTT
TRBJ2-1	many	-	TRBV3-1	CASSPLRSGANEQFF	TGTGCCAGCAGCCCTCTAAGATCCGGGGCCAATGAGCAGTTCTTC
TRBJ2-5	-	TRBD2	TRBV11-2	CASSLPPGTSETQYF	TGTGCCAGCAGCTTACCTCCCGGGACTAGCGAGACCCAGTACTTC
TRBJ2-7	-	TRBD1	TRBV29-1	CSVTGTGAAGAQYF	TGCAGCGTGACCGGGACAGGGGCCGCCGGTGCGCAGTACTTC
TRBJ2-3	few	-	TRBV7-2	CASSDIWGIADTQYF	TGTGCCAGCAGCGATATCTGGGGGATAGCGGATACGCAGTATTTT
TRBJ2-1	-	TRBD2	TRBV7-8	CASSFGSSGNNEQFF	TGTGCCAGCAGCTTTGGAAGTAGCGGGAACAATGAGCAGTTCTTC
TRBJ2-7	-	TRBD2	TRBV5-1	CASTPEGGSFPHEQYF	TGCGCCAGCACCCCGGAAGGCGGGAGCTTCCCCCACGAGCAGTACTTC
TRBJ2-4	-	-	TRBV5-6	CASSLDTGGFWTKNIQYF	TGTGCCAGCAGCTTGGACACGGGCGGCTTCTGGACCAAAAACATTCAGTACTTC
TRBJ1-2	few	-	TRBV6-2/TRBV6-3	CASTTGAVYGYTF	TGTGCCAGCACTACCGGGGCGGTCTATGGCTACACCTTC
TRBJ2-7	-	TRBD2	TRBV7-9	CASSLSGGREYQQYF	TGTGCCAGCAGCTTGTCCGGTGGGCGGGAGTATCAGCAGTACTTC
TRBJ2-2	-	-	TRBV3-1	CACSQDIVEGAVEYTGELFF	TGTGCCTGCTCCCAAGATATCGTGGAGGGGGCTGTTGAGTACACCGGGGAGCTGTTTTTT
TRBJ2-3	-	-	TRBV6-2/TRBV6-3	CASSYSPGARSGTDTQYF	TGTGCCAGCAGTTACTCACCCGGGGCTCGGAGCGGCACAGATACGCAGTATTTT
TRBJ2-6	few	TRBD1	TRBV20-1	CSASDRGTGANVLTF	TGCAGTGCCTCGGACAGGGGGACTGGGGCCAACGTCCTGACTTTC
TRBJ1-1	-	TRBD1	TRBV20-1	CSAKTGTGGTEAFF	TGCAGTGCTAAAACCGGGACAGGGGGCACGGAAGCTTTCTTT
TRBJ2-7	few	-	TRBV18	CASSLGGGPLSF	TGTGCCAGCTCACTCGGTGGAGGGCCGCTCTCCTTC
TRBJ2-1	few	TRBD2	TRBV7-6	CASSQDWRGVFF	TGTGCCAGCAGCCAAGATTGGCGGGGGGTTTTCTTC
TRBJ2-7	-	TRBD2	TRBV12-3/TRBV12-4	CASTARTSGSYEQYF	TGTGCCAGCACCGCTCGGACTAGCGGAAGCTACGAGCAGTACTTC